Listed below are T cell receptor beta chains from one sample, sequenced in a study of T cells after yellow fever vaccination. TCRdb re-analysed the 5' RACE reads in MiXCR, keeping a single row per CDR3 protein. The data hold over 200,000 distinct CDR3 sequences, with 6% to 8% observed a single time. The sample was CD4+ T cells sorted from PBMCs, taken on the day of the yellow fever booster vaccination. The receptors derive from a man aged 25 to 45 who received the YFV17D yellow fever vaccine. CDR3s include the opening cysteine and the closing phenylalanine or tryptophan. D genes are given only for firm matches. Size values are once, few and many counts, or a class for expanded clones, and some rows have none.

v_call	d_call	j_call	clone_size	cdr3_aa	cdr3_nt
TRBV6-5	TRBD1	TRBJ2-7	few	CASSQTGRTSYEQYF	TGTGCCAGCAGCCAGACAGGGCGGACCTCCTACGAGCAGTACTTC
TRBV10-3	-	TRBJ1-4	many	CAISESDTGTVLF	TGTGCCATCAGTGAGTCGGACACCGGGACCGTACTTTTT
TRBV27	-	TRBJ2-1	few	CASSPRDGSYNEQFF	TGTGCCAGCAGTCCACGGGACGGGTCCTACAATGAGCAGTTCTTC
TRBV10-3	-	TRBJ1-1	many	CAISEIGSGNTEAFF	TGTGCCATCAGTGAGATAGGCAGCGGAAACACTGAAGCTTTCTTT
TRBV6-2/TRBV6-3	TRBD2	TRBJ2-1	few	CASRLAGADEQFF	TGTGCCAGCAGACTAGCGGGAGCTGATGAGCAGTTCTTC
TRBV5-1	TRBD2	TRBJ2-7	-	CASSSREGNYEQYF	TGCGCCAGCAGCTCCAGGGAGGGTAACTACGAGCAGTACTTC
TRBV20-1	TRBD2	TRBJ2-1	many	CSAWTSGRWYNEQFF	TGCAGTGCTTGGACTAGCGGACGTTGGTACAATGAGCAGTTCTTC
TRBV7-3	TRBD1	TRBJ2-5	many	CASSPDRGRTQYF	TGTGCCAGCAGCCCGGACAGGGGTCGGACCCAGTACTTC
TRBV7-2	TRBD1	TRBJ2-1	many	CASSASRDSPKVF	TGTGCCAGCAGCGCGTCCCGGGACAGCCCTAAGGTCTTC
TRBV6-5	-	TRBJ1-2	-	CASSYSTVDYGYTF	TGTGCCAGCAGTTACTCGACAGTCGACTATGGCTACACCTTC
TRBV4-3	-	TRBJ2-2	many	CASSQGTRQSNTGELFF	TGCGCCAGCAGCCAAGGGACACGGCAATCGAACACCGGGGAGCTGTTTTTT
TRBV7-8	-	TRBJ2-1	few	CASSLERGWLYEQFF	TGTGCCAGCAGCTTAGAGAGGGGGTGGCTCTATGAGCAGTTCTTC
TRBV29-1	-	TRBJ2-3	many	CSVAGRNTDTQYF	TGCAGCGTTGCTGGGCGAAACACAGATACGCAGTATTTT
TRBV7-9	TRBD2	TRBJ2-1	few	CASSPRLAKKQFF	TGTGCCAGCAGCCCAAGACTAGCGAAAAAGCAGTTCTTC
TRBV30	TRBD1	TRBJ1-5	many	CASSRQGNQPQHF	TGTGCCTCCTCAAGACAGGGGAATCAGCCCCAGCATTTT
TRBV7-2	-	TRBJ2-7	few	CASSPVGGGYEQYF	TGTGCCAGCAGCCCCGTGGGGGGAGGCTACGAGCAGTACTTC